This T cell receptor beta chain was sequenced during a study of technical replicates of blood from a few donors. Profiling relied on immunoSEQ multiplex PCR, and the TCRdb table lists in-frame clones only, not all of them. Of 85,000 to 100,000 clones listed, 95% were seen once; the top ten hold approximately 0.26%. Sequencing used T cells isolated from PBMCs. This TCR was recovered from a human donor in good health.

The CDR3 protein is CASRTSRVRYRYTF. The CDR3 DNA reads TGTGCCAGCAGAACGAGCCGGGTCCGGTATCGCTACACCTTC. The rearrangement links TRBV6-5 to TRBJ1-2; unclear D gene. The CDR3 is 14 amino acids. Germline loops: CDR1 MNHEY, CDR2 SVGAGI. V was pared by 6 bases and J by 9 bases, with 20 bases between.